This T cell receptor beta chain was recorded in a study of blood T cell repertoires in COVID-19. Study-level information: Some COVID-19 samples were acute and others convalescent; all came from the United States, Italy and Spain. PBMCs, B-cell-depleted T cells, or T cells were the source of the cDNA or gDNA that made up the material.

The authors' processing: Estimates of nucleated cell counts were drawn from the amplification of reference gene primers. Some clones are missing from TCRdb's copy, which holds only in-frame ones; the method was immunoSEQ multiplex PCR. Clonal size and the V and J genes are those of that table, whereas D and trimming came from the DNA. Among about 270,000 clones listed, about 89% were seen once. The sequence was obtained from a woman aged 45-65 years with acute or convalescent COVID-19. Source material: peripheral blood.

The CDR3 sequence: CASSGSGRLVETQYF. The CDR3 DNA reads TGTGCCAGCAGCGGCAGCGGGAGATTAGTCGAGACCCAGTACTTC. The chain couples TRBV3-1 (or the pseudogene TRBV3-2) to TRBJ2-5; TRBD2 agrees at 8 bases. The CDR3 consists of 15 residues. Germline loops: CDR1 LGHDT, CDR2 YNNKEL (reference sequence). The V gene end was trimmed by 5 bases and the J gene end by 5 bases; junction bases not matched to a gene: 10.